This T cell receptor beta chain was obtained from a study of Ad26.COV2.S vaccination and SARS-CoV-2 variants. Germline V gives CDR1 KGHSH, CDR2 LQKENI. Trimming took 4 bases from V and 5 from J; bases not matched to a gene: 6. The CDR3 sequence is 16 residues long. Some clones are missing from TCRdb's copy, which holds only in-frame ones; the method was immunoSEQ multiplex PCR. The repertoire holds hundreds of thousands of clones, with 80% to 90% as singletons. As to treatment: 15 to 20 received Ad26.COV2.S at low or high dose, single or two shots; 5 received placebo; per-sample allocation not given. Specimen acquisition occurred on day 63 following the initial vaccine or placebo injection.

The chain combines TRBV18 with TRBJ1-5, with 12 bases identical to TRBD1. The source of this sequence is a person between 18 and 60 years old who received the Ad26.COV2.S COVID-19 vaccine or a placebo. The sequencing here drew on peripheral blood, taken in a trial of Ad26.COV2.S vaccine versus placebo. The CDR3 region is CASSLYGTGGDQPQHF. The DNA of the CDR3 is TGTGCCAGCTCACTATACGGGACAGGGGGCGATCAGCCCCAGCATTTT.